This T cell receptor beta chain derives from a study of blood T cell repertoires in COVID-19. Whole-study context: Sources were T cells, B-cell-depleted T cells, or PBMCs; the material itself was cDNA or gDNA.

Libraries were prepared by immunoSEQ multiplex PCR; TCRdb keeps only in-frame clonotypes and omits some of them. This repertoire shows 110,000 to 150,000 clones, 70% to 90% found once; its top ten account for under 7%. This CDR3 spans 14 amino acids. Trimming stripped 2 bases from V and 3 bases from J, with 11 bases between. Germline V lookup: CDR1 SNHLY, CDR2 FYNNEI. This receptor was identified in a human donor in a cohort sampled during active COVID-19. The genes are TRBV2 and TRBJ2-7; D uncertain. Sequenced material: peripheral blood. CDR3 nucleotides: TGTGCCAGCAGTGAATATACTCATAACTACGAGCAGTACTTC. Translating it yields CASSEYTHNYEQYF.